These 14 T cell receptor beta chains were sequenced from one sample in a study of blood T cell repertoires in COVID-19. The protocol was immunoSEQ multiplex PCR, while the TCRdb copy is restricted to in-frame clones and leaves out a portion. The sample has under 250,000 clones, more than 65% seen once. Sequenced input: peripheral blood. The receptors shown here come from a man aged 50-60 years with active or convalescent COVID-19.

The chain is built from TRBV7-3 and TRBJ1-1, with TRBD1 as a possible D gene (6 bases). The CDR3 has 20 amino acids. V was trimmed by 5 bases and J by 1 base, leaving 29 bases between them. Germline CDR1 is SGHTA and CDR2 is FQGTGA. The DNA for the CDR3 is TGTGCCAGCAGCAAGCATCCTTGGGACATCGGGGTGGTTAAGAACACTGAAGCTTTCTTT. Encoded protein: CASSKHPWDIGVVKNTEAFF.

The rearrangement links TRBV5-5 to TRBJ2-7, with D perhaps matching TRBD1 (5 bases). Germline values: CDR1 SGHKS, CDR2 YYEKEE (reference sequence). This CDR3 spans 14 amino acids. Trimming pared 4 bases from V and 9 bases from J, leaving 20 bases between. In DNA form, the CDR3 reads TGTGCCAGCAGCACCATCAGGGAATCCCTGGGGCAGTACTTC. It encodes CASSTIRESLGQYF. Full variable domain (missing parts from reference TRBV5-5 and TRBJ2-7): DAGVTQSPTHLIKTRGQQVTLRCSPISGHKSVSWYQQVLGQGPQFIFQYYEKEERGRGNFPDRFSARQFPNYSSELNVNALLLGDSALYLCASSTIRESLGQYFGPGTRLTVT.

The chain couples TRBV4-1 to TRBJ2-7, with 10 bases lining up with TRBD1. Trimming removed 3 bases from V and 4 bases from J; junction bases left unmatched: 0. The CDR3 contains 13 residues. CDR1 and CDR2 (germline): MGHRA, YSYEKL. The CDR3 nucleotides read TGCGCCAGCAGCCAGGACAGGGGGTACGAGCAGTACGTC. It encodes CASSQDRGYEQYV.

This clone showed up just a few times. The gene calls are TRBV19 and TRBJ1-2; 9 nucleotides align to TRBD1. Germline assignment: CDR1 LNHDA and CDR2 SQIVND (reference sequence). The CDR3 loop spans 14 amino acids. V shed 10 bases and J 5 bases; nucleotides not matched to a gene: 11. CDR3 protein: CATGDRGSWYGYTF. The CDR3 coding sequence is TGTGCCACGGGCGACAGGGGGAGCTGGTATGGCTACACCTTC.

A word on this clone: Other DNA variants within this sample encode the same CDR3. This sequence joins TRBV7-9 and TRBJ1-1; 7 bases are shared with TRBD1. Germline trimming cut 5 bases from V and 1 base from J; bases unmatched to any gene: 1. CDR3 length: 13 residues. In germline, CDR1 is SEHNR, CDR2 FQNEAQ (reference sequence). The CDR3 DNA follows: TGTGCCAGCAGCCGGACAGGGAACACTGAAGCTTTCTTT. It codes for CASSRTGNTEAFF.

This clone was observed once. V gene TRBV11-3 combines with J gene TRBJ2-7, with 10 bases identical to TRBD1. V trimming: 5 bases; J trimming: 6 bases; junction bases outside the gene matches: 4. This CDR3 is 13 amino acids long. Per germline, CDR1 SGHNT and CDR2 YENEEA. The DNA for the CDR3 is TGTGCCAGCAGCCCGGGACAGGGGTTCGAGCAGTACTTC. It specifies CASSPGQGFEQYF.

This chain uses TRBV6-2 or TRBV6-3 with TRBJ2-5; 7 bases agree with TRBD2. Germline assignment: CDR1 MNHEY and CDR2 SVGEGT. CDR3 length: 16 residues. V dropped 5 bases and J dropped 5; count of bases not matched to a gene: 14. CDR3 nucleotides: TGTGCCAGCAGTCACCAACCCTCGGCGGGGGTGGAGACCCAGTACTTC. Translation gives CASSHQPSAGVETQYF.

The chain couples TRBV15 to TRBJ1-4; D gene ambiguous. Germline V gives CDR1 LNHNV, CDR2 YYDKDF (reference sequence). CDR3 length: 11 amino acids. The V end lost 5 bases, the J end lost 5 bases, and 3 bases lay between the germline ends. The CDR3, as DNA: TGTGCCACCAGCCTCAATGAAAAACTGTTTTTT. Translating gives CATSLNEKLFF.

The V call is TRBV11-2, the J call TRBJ1-2; TRBD1 agrees at 9 bases. Germline lookup yields CDR1 SGHAT and CDR2 FQNNGV. This CDR3 contains 15 residues. Trimming took 5 bases from V and 5 from J; bases not matched to a gene: 9. CDR3 coding DNA: TGTGCCAGCAGCGACCCGACAGGGGGGAGGTATGGCTACACCTTC. This encodes CASSDPTGGRYGYTF.

The genes are TRBV5-1 and TRBJ1-1, with D uncertain. Trimming removed 3 bases at V and 8 bases at J, with 11 bases between. The CDR3 length is 12 residues. Germline loops: CDR1 SGHRS, CDR2 YFSETQ. CDR3 sequence (DNA): TGCGCCAGCAGCTGGGAGGGTGGGGAAGCTTTCTTT. Protein product: CASSWEGGEAFF.

The rearrangement joins TRBV28 to TRBJ2-1; TRBD1 might be the D (6 bases). V shed 8 bases and J shed 3 bases, with 11 bases lying between them. This CDR3 has 13 amino acids. The germline V gene has CDR1 MDHEN and CDR2 SYDVKM. The CDR3 DNA reads TGTGCCAGCTCGGACAGCCTCTACAATGAGCAGTTCTTC. Translated, it gives CASSDSLYNEQFF.

The chain joins TRBV7-3 to TRBJ2-5, with TRBD2 identical over 8 bases. The CDR3 sequence is 15 residues long. Germline-derived CDR1 and CDR2 are SGHTA and FQGTGA. The ends lost 5 bases at V and 2 bases at J; junction bases unmatched: 7. The CDR3 loop reads CASSPRGGVQETQYF. In DNA, the CDR3 is TGTGCCAGCAGCCCTCGGGGGGGGGTACAAGAGACCCAGTACTTC.

This clone is a singleton in its sample. Other DNA variants within this sample encode the same CDR3. This chain uses TRBV11-2 with TRBJ2-6, with D tentatively TRBD1 (5 bases). CDR3 length: 15 residues. With 6 bases removed from V and 0 bases from J, the gap between germline ends came to 9 bases. In germline, CDR1 is SGHAT, CDR2 FQNNGV. The CDR3 nucleotides read TGTGCCAGCAGTTTACAGGTCTCTGGGGCCAACGTCCTGACTTTC. Protein sequence: CASSLQVSGANVLTF.

The V and J genes are TRBV4-1 and TRBJ1-6, with D perhaps matching TRBD1 (5 bases). Germline V gene data show CDR1 as MGHRA and CDR2 as YSYEKL. With 1 base removed from V and 6 bases from J, the gap between germline ends came to 7 bases. The CDR3 runs to 14 residues. The CDR3: CASSQGQLNSPLHF. The CDR3 DNA sequence: TGCGCCAGCAGCCAAGGACAGCTTAATTCACCCCTCCACTTT.